The next 9 T cell receptor beta chains were all read from a single sample in a study of blood T cell repertoires in COVID-19. Sequencing was performed with immunoSEQ multiplex PCR; in TCRdb, only in-frame clones are kept and a portion is missing. The sample records over 350,000 clones, approximately 90% being singletons. Sequencing was performed on PBMCs or T cells enriched from blood (not recorded which). These receptors originate from a young woman who had recovered from COVID-19.

This clone was detected only once. The germline gene is not matched at one end of the junction; a read error may be the cause. This chain links TRBV6-1 with TRBJ1-5, with D possibly TRBD1 on 5 matching bases. Germline lookup yields CDR1 MNHNS and CDR2 SASEGT. The CDR3 loop spans 15 amino acids. In nucleotides, the CDR3 is TGTGCCAGCAGAGAAGCGGGGCCAAACAATCAGCCCCAGCATTTT. Amino acid sequence: CASREAGPNNQPQHF.

V usage is TRBV6-1 and J usage is TRBJ1-5; tentatively, D is TRBD1 (6 bases). The CDR3 has 17 residues. Per the germline V gene, CDR1 is MNHNS and CDR2 is SASEGT. Trimming stripped 0 bases from V and 0 bases from J, with 12 bases between. In nucleotides, the CDR3 is TGTGCCAGCAGTGAAGCGCGGACAGTTTATAGCAATCAGCCCCAGCATTTT. This sequence encodes CASSEARTVYSNQPQHF.

This chain uses TRBV6-5 with TRBJ1-1; 7 nucleotides match TRBD1. The germline gives CDR1 MNHEY, CDR2 SVGAGI. The CDR3 consists of 14 residues. Losses at the gene ends were 7 bases for V and 1 base for J; bases not matched to a gene: 6. For the CDR3, the DNA is TGTGCCAGCACCACGACAGGGACGAACACTGAAGCTTTCTTT. This gives the protein CASTTTGTNTEAFF.

The V call is TRBV18, the J call TRBJ2-7; D is perhaps TRBD2 (6 bases). The germline V gene has CDR1 KGHSH and CDR2 LQKENI. Trimming left V 2 bases short and J 4 bases short, with 12 bases between. The CDR3 has 14 amino acids. The CDR3 coding sequence is TGTGCCAGCTCACCAGTGGACCGGGGGTACGAGCAGTACTTC. Translated, it gives CASSPVDRGYEQYF.

The chain has TRBV19 and TRBJ2-2, with a possible D match to TRBD1 (6 bases). Germline V gene sequence: CDR1 LNHDA, CDR2 SQIVND (reference sequence). V was trimmed by 7 bases and J by 4 bases, leaving 13 bases between them. The CDR3 runs to 14 residues. The CDR3 protein is CASNPGQFTGELFF. The CDR3 nucleotides are TGTGCCAGTAACCCGGGACAATTCACCGGGGAGCTGTTTTTT.

Details on this clone: This same CDR3 is encoded by further DNA sequences in the sample. V usage is TRBV5-4 and J usage is TRBJ2-5, with 10 bases aligning to TRBD1. V shed 4 bases and J 4 bases; nucleotides not matched to a gene: 7. The CDR3 has 15 residues. Looked up from germline, CDR1 is SGHNT and CDR2 is YYREEE (reference sequence). CDR3 sequence: CASSPRDRGRETQYF. The CDR3 DNA follows: TGTGCCAGCAGCCCCCGGGACAGGGGCAGAGAGACCCAGTACTTC.

With respect to this clone: In the same sample, other DNA sequences code for this CDR3. The chain has TRBV3-1 (or the pseudogene TRBV3-2) and TRBJ1-5; 7 nucleotides line up with TRBD1. Unmatched junction bases numbered 4, after V lost 1 base and J lost 4 bases. CDR3 size: 15 residues. Germline CDR1 is LGHDT and CDR2 is YNNKEL (reference sequence). CDR3 region: CASSQGSTGNQPQHF. The CDR3 region has the DNA TGTGCCAGCAGCCAAGGCTCGACAGGGAATCAGCCCCAGCATTTT.

The chain uses TRBV9 and TRBJ1-1, with D possibly TRBD1 on 6 matching bases. Deletions cut 0 bases from V and 2 bases from J, with 11 bases between. The CDR3 runs to 15 residues. CDR1 is SGDLS and CDR2 is YYNGEE in the germline V gene. The DNA for the CDR3 is TGTGCCAGCAGCGTAGAGGGGGACCTTAACACTGAAGCTTTCTTT. This translates into CASSVEGDLNTEAFF.

This clone was seen a handful of times. This sequence joins TRBV6-5 and TRBJ2-7, with D possibly TRBD1 on 5 matching bases. Trimming pared 2 bases from V and 4 bases from J, leaving 12 bases between. Germline CDR1 MNHEY, CDR2 SVGAGI. The CDR3 is 14 amino acids. CDR3 bases: TGTGCCAGCAGTTACCAGGCAGGGTTGTACGAGCAGTACTTC. It translates to CASSYQAGLYEQYF.